The TCR beta chain under discussion was sequenced for a study of shared clonotypes between healthy human individuals. At the level of the study: Each donor contributed plates that comprised three CD4 naive, three CD4 memory, two CD8 naive and one CD8 memory. Study-wide findings and caveats: Measured sharing among donors was expected to vary with sequencing depth.

The repertoire was sequenced with immunoSEQ multiplex PCR; TCRdb's copy has only in-frame clones and lacks some. The repertoire has fewer than 1.6 million clones, 98% to 99% of them found once; the top ten carry 0.36%. On this clone itself: Its antigen is as yet unknown.

Researchers partitioned CD4+ cells into CD45RA+ naive and CD45RA-negative memory subsets. V lost 5 bases to trimming and J lost 5 bases; unmatched junction nucleotides: 11. The CDR3 extends over 15 amino acids. Germline V gene data show CDR1 as SGHRS and CDR2 as YFSETQ. Specimen: naive CD4+ T cells sorted from blood. Subset in this sample: CD45RA+ positively selected. The source of this sequence is a man aged 30 to 45 in good health. This rearrangement joins TRBV5-1 to TRBJ2-5, with 8 bases fitting TRBD1. CDR3 bases: TGCGCCAGCAGGTCAGGGGGCGCAGATATGGAGACCCAGTACTTC. It encodes CASRSGGADMETQYF.